Following are 5 T cell receptor beta chains from one sample sequenced in a study of technical replicates of blood from a few donors. Sequenced by immunoSEQ multiplex PCR; TCRdb stores in-frame clones only, minus some. This table has roughly 70,000 clones, approximately 91% appearing once. Sequencing input: PBMCs. Receptor source: a human donor in good health. Some clones in this sample may be carry-over from other donors' samples.

This clone was found once. The chain has TRBV7-9 and TRBJ2-1, with TRBD1 matching over 8 bases. The ends lost 5 bases at V and 2 bases at J; junction bases unmatched: 8. This CDR3 contains 16 residues. Germline CDR1 reads SEHNR; CDR2 reads FQNEAQ (reference sequence). The DNA of the CDR3 is TGTGCCAGCAGCACCCCCTCAGGGGGCGCCTACAATGAGCAGTTCTTC. It encodes CASSTPSGGAYNEQFF. Full variable domain (missing parts from reference TRBV7-9 and TRBJ2-1): DTGVSQNPRHKITKRGQNVTFRCDPISEHNRLYWYRQTLGQGPEFLTYFQNEAQLEKSRLLSDRFSAERPKGSFSTLEIQRTEQGDSAMYLCASSTPSGGAYNEQFFGPGTRLTVL.

V is TRBV7-9 and J is TRBJ1-6; 9 nucleotides align to TRBD1. This CDR3 region has 17 residues. J gave up 0 bases and V 6 bases, and 6 bases lay outside the gene matches. Per the germline V gene, CDR1 is SEHNR and CDR2 is FQNEAQ (reference sequence). Written as DNA, the CDR3 is TGTGCCAGCAGACCACAGGGGGCGAGCTCCTATAATTCACCCCTCCACTTT. Translated: CASRPQGASSYNSPLHF.

The CDR3 loop reads CASSPPGQNNYGYTF. CDR3 nucleotides: TGTGCCAGCAGCCCCCCGGGACAAAATAACTATGGCTACACCTTC. The chain recombines TRBV7-9 with TRBJ1-2; the D gene is possibly TRBD1 (6 bases). The CDR3 runs 15 residues. Trimming took 5 bases from V and 1 from J, leaving 14 bases between them. CDR1 is SEHNR and CDR2 is FQNEAQ in the germline V gene (reference sequence).

This chain joins TRBV25-1 and TRBJ1-5; D call uncertain. With 4 bases removed from V and 0 bases from J, the gap between germline ends came to 7 bases. Germline CDR1 is MGHDK and CDR2 is SYGVNS. The CDR3 loop spans 14 amino acids. The CDR3 loop is CASSVAGSNQPQHF. Written as DNA, the CDR3 is TGTGCCAGCAGTGTGGCAGGTAGCAATCAGCCCCAGCATTTT. The full variable domain, completed using reference TRBV25-1 and TRBJ1-5, is EADIYQTPRYLVIGTGKKITLECSQTMGHDKMYWYQQDPGMELHLIHYSYGVNSTEKGDLSSESTVSRIRTEHFPLTLESARPSHTSQYLCASSVAGSNQPQHFGDGTRLSIL.

The chain is built from TRBV9 and TRBJ2-1; 8 positions match TRBD2. The junction had 12 bases not matched to a gene; V was cut back by 4 bases and J by 0 bases. From germline, CDR1 is SGDLS and CDR2 YYNGEE. CDR3 size: 18 residues. The CDR3 sequence: CASSPQLAGLSSYNEQFF. The CDR3 coding sequence is TGTGCCAGCAGCCCCCAGTTAGCGGGGCTTAGCTCCTACAATGAGCAGTTCTTC.